This TCR beta chain was retrieved from a study of T cell repertoires in cytomegalovirus infection. Study-wide context: Public TCR beta signatures marked donors with CMV infection and the matching HLA.

Regarding the study as a whole: CMV-specific TCR beta clonotypes restricted by HLA-C were the ones dominating the ex vivo response.

For this clonotype: Its antigen is currently unknown.

TCRdb fed the reads into MiXCR, producing one record per CDR3 protein. The sample contains about 900,000 distinct CDR3 sequences, approximately 33% of which appear only once. CDR1 and CDR2 (germline): SGHRS, YFSETQ. The CDR3 covers 16 residues. Trimming removed 4 bases from V and 2 bases from J, with 16 bases in between. The sample consisted of cultured CD8+ T cells from PBMCs, taken from culture after CMV antigen stimulation. The rearrangement links TRBV5-1 to TRBJ2-1; weak D call: TRBD2 (7 bases). This TCR was sampled from a human donor in good health (CMV status not recorded). Some clones in this sample may be carry-over from other donors' samples. The CDR3 region is CASSPVGGGPYNEQFF. In nucleotides, the CDR3 is TGCGCCAGCAGCCCCGTAGGGGGGGGGCCCTACAATGAGCAGTTCTTC.